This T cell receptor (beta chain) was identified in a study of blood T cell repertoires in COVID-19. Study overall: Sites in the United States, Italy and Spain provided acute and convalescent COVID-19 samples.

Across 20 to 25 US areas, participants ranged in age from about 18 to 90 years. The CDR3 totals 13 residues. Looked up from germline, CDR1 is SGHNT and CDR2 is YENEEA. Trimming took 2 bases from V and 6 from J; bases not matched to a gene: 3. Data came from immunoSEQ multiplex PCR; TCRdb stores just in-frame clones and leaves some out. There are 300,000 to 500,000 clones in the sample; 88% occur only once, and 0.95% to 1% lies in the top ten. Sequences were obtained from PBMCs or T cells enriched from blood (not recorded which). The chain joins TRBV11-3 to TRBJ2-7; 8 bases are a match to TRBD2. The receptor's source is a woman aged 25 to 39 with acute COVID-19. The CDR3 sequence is CASSLTSGGEQYF. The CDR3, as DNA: TGTGCCAGCAGCTTAACTAGCGGCGGCGAGCAGTACTTC.